Following are 27 T cell receptor beta chains from one sample sequenced in a study of T cell repertoires in cytomegalovirus infection. TCRdb passed the reads through MiXCR, listing each CDR3 protein once. Of about 210,000 distinct CDR3 sequences in the sample, around 6.4% were seen once. Sequenced sample: PBMCs. These receptors were obtained from a human donor in good health (CMV status not recorded). Some clones in this sample may be carry-over from other donors' samples.

This clonotype was observed many times. This sequence joins TRBV5-1 and TRBJ2-2; tentatively, D is TRBD1 or TRBD2 (5 bases each). The CDR3 runs 14 residues. Trimming took off 4 bases at V and 5 bases at J, with 12 bases between the two ends. Looked up from germline, CDR1 is SGHRS and CDR2 is YFSETQ. DNA of the CDR3: TGCGCCAGCAGCCCCGGGACGGTTACCGGGGAGCTGTTTTTT. Amino acids: CASSPGTVTGELFF.

This clonotype was found many times. The rearrangement joins TRBV7-2 to TRBJ2-1; 9 positions match TRBD1. The CDR3 consists of 13 residues. The trim removed 6 bases at V and 7 bases at J, leaving 4 bases unmatched. In germline, CDR1 is SGHTA, CDR2 FQGNSA. CDR3 amino acids: CASSTGGQNEQFF. As DNA, the CDR3 is TGTGCCAGCAGTACAGGGGGCCAAAATGAGCAGTTCTTC.

This clonotype was counted many times. This chain links TRBV6-1 with TRBJ2-3, with D hard to call. Trimming removed 2 bases at V and 7 bases at J, with 13 bases between. The CDR3 sequence is 14 residues long. CDR1 and CDR2 (germline): MNHNS, SASEGT. The CDR3 DNA follows: TGTGCCAGCAGTGAAAGGATGGCAGTGAATACGCAGTATTTT. Amino acids: CASSERMAVNTQYF.

This clonotype was seen at least ten times. The chain employs TRBV4-2 and TRBJ2-2; 9 nucleotides agree with TRBD2. V lost 4 bases to trimming and J lost 4 bases; unmatched junction nucleotides: 13. This CDR3 contains 18 residues. Germline V gene lookup returns CDR1 LGHNA and CDR2 YNFKEQ. CDR3 region: CASSPSWAGGPSTGELFF. The DNA of the CDR3 is TGTGCCAGCAGCCCCTCTTGGGCGGGGGGGCCGAGCACCGGGGAGCTGTTTTTT.

This clonotype was counted ten times or more. The chain is built from TRBV4-1 and TRBJ2-2; the D is unclear. V lost 0 bases and J lost 6, with 5 bases in between. Germline lookup yields CDR1 MGHRA and CDR2 YSYEKL. The CDR3 covers 13 residues. CDR3 residues: CASSQEEAGELFF. The CDR3 DNA is TGCGCCAGCAGCCAAGAGGAAGCCGGGGAGCTGTTTTTT.

This clonotype was seen at least ten times. This chain connects TRBV7-8 to TRBJ2-1; TRBD2 matches at 9 bases. The CDR3 is 15 amino acids. The J segment lost 7 bases and the V segment lost 2 bases, leaving 6 bases of the junction unmatched. Germline V lookup: CDR1 SGHVS, CDR2 FQNEAQ. CDR3 sequence (DNA): TGTGCCAGCAGCTTATTCCCTAGCGGGGTGAATGAGCAGTTCTTC. Its protein product is CASSLFPSGVNEQFF.

The chain has TRBV20-1 and TRBJ1-2; D is ambiguous. Trimming pared 1 base from V and 4 bases from J, leaving 10 bases between. Germline values: CDR1 DFQATT, CDR2 SNEGSKA (reference sequence). The CDR3 loop spans 13 amino acids. Here the CDR3 reads CSARVLGAYGYTF. CDR3 coding DNA: TGCAGTGCTAGAGTTTTAGGAGCCTATGGCTACACCTTC.

Many counts were recorded for this clonotype. V is TRBV10-1 and J is TRBJ1-1; unclear D gene. Trimming removed 0 bases from V and 3 bases from J, with 8 bases in between. Germline V CDR1 and CDR2: WNHNN, SYGVQD (reference sequence). This CDR3 comprises 14 residues. The CDR3 DNA sequence: TGCGCCAGCAGTGAGTCTGGACGAGACACTGAAGCTTTCTTT. Protein: CASSESGRDTEAFF.

This clonotype was detected a few times. This rearrangement joins TRBV28 to TRBJ2-3; D not resolved. Between the trimmed V and J ends, which lost 6 bases and 5 bases, there was a span of 12 bases. Germline CDR1 reads MDHEN; CDR2 reads SYDVKM. This CDR3 is 13 amino acids long. CDR3 in DNA: TGTGCCAGCAGACCCTGGACGGGAGATACGCAGTATTTT. Residues: CASRPWTGDTQYF.

This clonotype was counted at least ten times. The V and J genes are TRBV30 and TRBJ1-5; D remains ambiguous. Germline V gene lookup returns CDR1 GTSNPN and CDR2 SVGIG (reference sequence). V lost 0 bases to trimming and J lost 5 bases, with 8 bases between them. This CDR3 region has 13 residues. CDR3 region: CAWSVGGHQPQHF. In nucleotides, the CDR3 is TGTGCCTGGAGTGTAGGAGGGCATCAGCCCCAGCATTTT.

This clonotype was recorded at least ten times. The chain employs TRBV7-2 and TRBJ2-3; TRBD2 might be the D (7 bases). Trimming left V 5 bases short and J 2 bases short, with 14 bases between. The V gene's germline CDR1 is SGHTA and CDR2 FQGNSA. This CDR3 has 15 amino acids. CDR3 loop: CASSVIGGPTDTQYF. The CDR3 DNA is TGTGCCAGCAGCGTCATCGGGGGGCCCACAGATACGCAGTATTTT.

This clonotype was recorded many times. The chain employs TRBV6-5 and TRBJ1-4; D remains ambiguous. CDR3 length: 15 amino acids. The germline CDR1 and CDR2 sequences are MNHEY and SVGAGI. Trimming stripped 0 bases from V and 3 bases from J, with 8 bases between. The CDR3 bases are TGTGCCAGCAGTTACTCCAGGCAGCCTAATGAAAAACTGTTTTTT. As protein: CASSYSRQPNEKLFF.

The rearrangement uses TRBV20-1 and TRBJ1-4; 10 nucleotides agree with TRBD1. Losses at the gene ends were 0 bases for V and 6 bases for J; bases not matched to a gene: 1. CDR1 and CDR2 (germline): DFQATT, SNEGSKA (reference sequence). This CDR3 is built from 14 residues. CDR3 bases: TGCAGTGCTAGAGAAGGGACAGGGGATGAAAAACTGTTTTTT. Residues: CSAREGTGDEKLFF.

The chain uses TRBV20-1 and TRBJ2-1; 10 bases map to TRBD2. V trimming: 0 bases; J trimming: 1 base; junction bases outside the gene matches: 6. CDR1 and CDR2 (germline): DFQATT, SNEGSKA (reference sequence). CDR3 length: 17 residues. The DNA of the CDR3 is TGCAGTGCTAGAGAACTACGGACTAGCGGTTCCTACAATGAGCAGTTCTTC. Its protein is CSARELRTSGSYNEQFF.

This clonotype showed up many times. V usage is TRBV7-2 and J usage is TRBJ1-1; a weak D match, TRBD1 (6 bases). Trimming took 7 bases from V and 3 from J, leaving 12 bases between them. CDR3 length equals 13 residues. The germline V gene encodes CDR1 SGHTA and CDR2 FQGNSA. This CDR3 is CASKGVGDTEAFF. The CDR3 nucleotides are TGTGCCAGCAAGGGGGTGGGAGACACTGAAGCTTTCTTT.

This clonotype was picked up many times. This chain links TRBV7-8 with TRBJ2-1, with TRBD2 matching over 10 bases. This CDR3 spans 15 amino acids. CDR1 and CDR2 (germline): SGHVS, FQNEAQ. Trimming removed 1 base from V and 6 bases from J; junction bases left unmatched: 3. CDR3 residues: CASSLERGGRNEQFF. CDR3 in DNA: TGTGCCAGCAGCTTAGAGCGGGGGGGCCGCAATGAGCAGTTCTTC.

This clonotype was observed many times. The V call is TRBV6-2 or TRBV6-3, the J call TRBJ1-1; D not certain. V was trimmed by 0 bases and J by 5 bases, leaving 16 bases between them. This CDR3 contains 16 residues. Per germline, CDR1 MNHEY and CDR2 SVGEGT. CDR3 loop: CASSYSLPLGGTEAFF. Here the CDR3 DNA reads TGTGCCAGCAGTTACTCGTTGCCATTGGGAGGGACTGAAGCTTTCTTT.

This clonotype was picked up many times. The chain carries TRBV9 and TRBJ2-5; D gene unclear. Germline V gives CDR1 SGDLS, CDR2 YYNGEE. This CDR3 spans 12 amino acids. Trimming shortened V by 0 bases and J by 5 bases, and 5 bases separated the two germline ends. In nucleotides, the CDR3 is TGTGCCAGCAGCGTAGACCGGGAGACCCAGTACTTC. Its protein product is CASSVDRETQYF.

This clonotype was seen many times. The V gene is TRBV6-5, the J gene TRBJ2-5; D is uncertain. The V and J ends lost 5 bases and 2 bases respectively, with 12 bases between them. This CDR3 comprises 14 residues. In germline, CDR1 is MNHEY, CDR2 SVGAGI. Written as DNA, the CDR3 is TGTGCCAGCAGTCGGCTAGGTGGGCAAGAGACCCAGTACTTC. Amino acids: CASSRLGGQETQYF.

There are many counts of this clonotype. The chain combines TRBV4-1 with TRBJ2-1, with D tentatively TRBD2 (6 bases). Trimming cost V 0 bases and J 4 bases, with 13 bases left between them. This CDR3 spans 16 amino acids. Germline assignment: CDR1 MGHRA and CDR2 YSYEKL. DNA of the CDR3: TGCGCCAGCAGCCAAGATCCGGTAGCGGAGTACAATGAGCAGTTCTTC. Protein sequence: CASSQDPVAEYNEQFF.

This clonotype appeared many times. The V and J genes are TRBV2 and TRBJ1-5; perhaps TRBD1 as D (6 bases). The CDR3 is 17 amino acids. Germline V gene lookup returns CDR1 SNHLY and CDR2 FYNNEI. Trimming removed 2 bases at V and 4 bases at J, with 18 bases between. The CDR3 spells CASSELGGATSNQPQHF. The CDR3, as DNA: TGTGCCAGCAGTGAATTAGGGGGGGCAACGTCGAATCAGCCCCAGCATTTT.

The V and J genes are TRBV29-1 and TRBJ2-1, with 9 positions matching TRBD1. This CDR3 is 14 amino acids long. In germline, CDR1 is SQVTM, CDR2 ANQGSEA. The ends lost 7 bases at V and 0 bases at J; junction bases unmatched: 4. CDR3 in DNA: TGCAGCGCCCCGGGACAGGGCTCCTACAATGAGCAGTTCTTC. Translated: CSAPGQGSYNEQFF.

As DNA, the CDR3 is TGCAGCGTCACGGACCGGACTCCAGGTGGCTACACCTTC. Protein product: CSVTDRTPGGYTF. The rearrangement joins TRBV29-1 to TRBJ1-2; D remains unclear. This CDR3 is 13 amino acids long. V lost 6 bases to trimming and J lost 7 bases, with 18 bases between them. Germline V lookup: CDR1 SQVTM, CDR2 ANQGSEA. The full variable domain, rest sourced from reference TRBV29-1 and TRBJ1-2, is SAVISQKPSRDICQRGTSLTIQCQVDSQVTMMFWYRQQPGQSLTLIATANQGSEATYESGFVIDKFPISRPNLTFSTLTVSNMSPEDSSIYLCSVTDRTPGGYTFGSGTRLTVV.

In this sample, this clonotype turned up many times. Germline is not matched at one junction end, which may reflect a read error. The chain recombines TRBV12-3 or TRBV12-4 with TRBJ2-1; possible D gene TRBD1, 5 bases. The CDR3 spans 9 residues. The CDR3 reads CASSPPGIF. CDR3 coding DNA: TGTGCCAGCAGTCCTCCAGGGATCTTC.

This clonotype has just a few counts. This rearrangement joins TRBV5-1 to TRBJ1-4, with D tentatively TRBD1 (6 bases). The V gene lost 3 bases and the J gene lost 8 bases, with 17 bases spanning the gap. Germline loops: CDR1 SGHRS, CDR2 YFSETQ. The CDR3 is made up of 15 amino acids. DNA of the CDR3: TGCGCCAGCAGCTCGGGGACAACAAGAAACGAAAAACTGTTTTTT. Translated, it gives CASSSGTTRNEKLFF.

The sample holds many counts of this clonotype. The gene calls are TRBV7-8 and TRBJ2-3, with TRBD2 matching over 9 bases. Germline CDR1 reads SGHVS; CDR2 reads FQNEAQ. There are 17 residues in the CDR3. V trimming: 4 bases; J trimming: 4 bases; junction bases outside the gene matches: 12. The CDR3 region is CASSSQPGTSRADTQYF. Here the CDR3 DNA reads TGTGCCAGCAGCTCTCAGCCCGGGACTAGCCGAGCAGATACGCAGTATTTT.

This clonotype was recorded at least ten times. The chain combines TRBV5-4 with TRBJ2-1; D is uncertain. Germline CDR1 SGHNT, CDR2 YYREEE (reference sequence). This CDR3 is 16 amino acids long. V lost 0 bases to trimming and J lost 6 bases, with 16 bases between them. CDR3 DNA sequence: TGTGCCAGCAGCTTGGCCTCTTCTTATGGGCGCAATGAGCAGTTCTTC. Translation gives CASSLASSYGRNEQFF.